This TCR beta chain was profiled in a study of early T cells in non-severe SARS-CoV-2 infection. TCRdb analysed the 5' RACE reads with MiXCR anew, one entry per CDR3 protein. This table has under 50,000 distinct CDR3 sequences, around 4.6% appearing once. In its sample, this clonotype ranks as medium-sized. Between the trimmed V and J ends, which lost 2 bases and 5 bases, there was a span of 13 bases. CDR3 length: 15 amino acids. Germline lookup yields CDR1 SGHTA and CDR2 FQGNSA. This TCR was recovered from an adult who was a healthcare worker with PCR-confirmed SARS-CoV-2 infection or an uninfected control (not recorded which). The chain recombines TRBV7-2 with TRBJ2-1; D uncertain. Material for sequencing was whole blood. CDR3 protein: CASSLIGRINNEQFF. CDR3 DNA sequence: TGTGCCAGCAGCTTAATCGGGCGGATAAACAATGAGCAGTTCTTC.